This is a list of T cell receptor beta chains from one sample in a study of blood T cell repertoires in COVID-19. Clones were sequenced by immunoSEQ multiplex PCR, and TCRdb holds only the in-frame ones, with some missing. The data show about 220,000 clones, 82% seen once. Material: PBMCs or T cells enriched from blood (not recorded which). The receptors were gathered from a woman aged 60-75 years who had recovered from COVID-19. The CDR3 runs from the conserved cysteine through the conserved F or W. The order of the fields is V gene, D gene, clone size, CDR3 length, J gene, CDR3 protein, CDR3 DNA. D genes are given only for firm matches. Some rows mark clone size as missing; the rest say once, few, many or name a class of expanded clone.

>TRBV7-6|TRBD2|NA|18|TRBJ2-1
CASSPGTSGSSLYNEQFF
TGTGCCAGCAGCCCCGGGACTAGCGGGAGTTCTCTCTACAATGAGCAGTTCTTC
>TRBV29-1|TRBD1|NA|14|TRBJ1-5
CSVATGGDNQPQHF
TGCAGCGTCGCGACAGGGGGCGACAATCAGCCCCAGCATTTT
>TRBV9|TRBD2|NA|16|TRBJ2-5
CASSVAPSGSPETQYF
TGTGCCAGCAGCGTAGCCCCCAGCGGGAGCCCAGAGACCCAGTACTTC
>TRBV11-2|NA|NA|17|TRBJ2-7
CASSLSLASGAFYEQYF
TGTGCCAGCAGCTTATCTTTGGCAAGCGGTGCTTTCTACGAGCAGTACTTC
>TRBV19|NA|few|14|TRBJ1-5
CASSLGARNQPQHF
TGTGCCAGTAGTCTGGGAGCACGCAATCAGCCCCAGCATTTT
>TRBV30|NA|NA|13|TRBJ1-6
CAWRSSYNSPLHF
TGTGCCTGGAGGAGCTCCTATAATTCACCCCTCCACTTT
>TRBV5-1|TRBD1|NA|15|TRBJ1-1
CASSSTTGRNTEAFF
TGCGCCAGCAGCTCGACGACAGGGAGGAACACTGAAGCTTTCTTT
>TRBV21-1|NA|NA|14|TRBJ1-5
CASSTRTDDQPQHF
TGTGCCAGCAGCACCCGGACTGACGATCAGCCCCAGCATTTT
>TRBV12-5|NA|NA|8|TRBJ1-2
CATNGYTF
TGTGCCACAAATGGCTACACCTTC
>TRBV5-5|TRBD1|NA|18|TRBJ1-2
CASSLSEGDRVTYYGYTF
TGTGCCAGCAGCTTGAGCGAAGGGGACAGGGTCACATACTATGGCTACACCTTC
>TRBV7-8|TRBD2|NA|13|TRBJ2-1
CASSLGLANEQFF
TGTGCCAGCAGCTTAGGACTAGCGAATGAGCAGTTCTTC
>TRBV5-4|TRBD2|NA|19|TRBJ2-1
CASSPGGSGLISSYNEQFF
TGTGCCAGCAGCCCCGGTGGTAGCGGGCTCATCAGCTCCTACAATGAGCAGTTCTTC
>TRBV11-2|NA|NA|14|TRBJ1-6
CASSSLTSNSPLHF
TGTGCCAGCAGTTCATTGACTTCCAATTCACCCCTCCACTTT
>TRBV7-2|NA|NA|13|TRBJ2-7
CASSFWGLSEQYF
TGTGCCAGCAGCTTTTGGGGCCTCTCCGAGCAGTACTTC
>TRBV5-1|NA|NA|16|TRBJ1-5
CASSLEGDNRNQPQHF
TGCGCCAGCAGCTTAGAAGGGGATAATCGAAATCAGCCCCAGCATTTT